The sequence of this TCR beta chain was determined in a study of cytomegalovirus exposure and HLA in healthy donors. Points from the study as a whole: In vitro testing confirmed a few CMV-associated chains as specific for CMV antigens.

With respect to this clone: Its target is unknown.

The PCR ran on 60 Vbeta and 13 Jbeta primers. Profiling relied on immunoSEQ multiplex PCR, and the TCRdb table lists in-frame clones only, not all of them. The sample records about 140,000 clones, over 60% being singletons. Trimming shortened V by 4 bases and J by 4 bases, and 18 bases separated the two germline ends. This CDR3 has 16 amino acids. The V gene's germline CDR1 is MNHNS and CDR2 SASEGT. V gene TRBV6-1 combines with J gene TRBJ2-3; D remains unclear. The sequenced sample was PBMCs. The receptor was isolated from a female donor in good health and CMV-seronegative. CDR3 sequence reads: CASSVKRPEFSDTQYF. The CDR3 DNA reads as TGTGCCAGCAGTGTCAAGAGGCCGGAGTTTTCAGATACGCAGTATTTT.